One and the same sample provided the 21 T cell receptor beta chains below, sequenced in a study of blood T cell repertoires in COVID-19. Produced via immunoSEQ multiplex PCR; TCRdb's table is partial and in-frame only. The repertoire includes some 180,000 clones, about 88% of them detected once, and under 30% sits in the top ten. The sequencing input was PBMCs or T cells enriched from blood (not recorded which). The receptors stem from a woman aged 40 to 49 in a cohort exposed to, infected with or recovered from COVID-19 (not recorded which).

The chain links TRBV2 to TRBJ1-2, with TRBD1 identical over 10 bases. CDR3 length equals 13 residues. The V and J ends lost 6 bases and 6 bases, in that order; junction bases with no gene match: 4. Looked up from germline, CDR1 is SNHLY and CDR2 is FYNNEI. In DNA, the CDR3 is TGTGCCAGCAGGCCGACAGGGGGCGATGGCTACACCTTC. Protein product: CASRPTGGDGYTF.

V gene TRBV4-2 combines with J gene TRBJ2-7; 7 bases map to TRBD2. With V trimmed by 4 bases and J by 2 bases, 8 bases remained unmatched. The CDR3 is 15 residues long. CDR1 is LGHNA, CDR2 YNFKEQ, per germline. CDR3: CASSPEREGAYEQYF. In nucleotides, the CDR3 is TGTGCCAGCAGCCCGGAGCGGGAAGGCGCCTACGAGCAGTACTTC.

The chain links TRBV5-4 to TRBJ2-7; 8 bases agree with TRBD1. The junction had 3 bases not matched to a gene; V was cut back by 2 bases and J by 5 bases. CDR1 is SGHNT and CDR2 is YYREEE in the germline V gene (reference sequence). The CDR3 spans 13 residues. The CDR3 is CASSFGQGDEQYF. The CDR3 DNA sequence: TGTGCCAGCAGCTTCGGACAGGGAGACGAGCAGTACTTC.

The gene calls are TRBV6-1 and TRBJ1-1; 8 positions match TRBD1. With V trimmed by 3 bases and J by 3 bases, 6 bases remained unmatched. Germline-derived CDR1 and CDR2 are MNHNS and SASEGT. The CDR3 contains 15 residues. The CDR3 coding sequence is TGTGCCAGCAGTGAGGACAGGGACCCCCACACTGAAGCTTTCTTT. Protein product: CASSEDRDPHTEAFF.

This chain uses TRBV4-3 with TRBJ2-7; 8 nucleotides line up with TRBD1. V trimming: 5 bases; J trimming: 2 bases; junction bases outside the gene matches: 8. Germline CDR1 is LGHNA and CDR2 is YSLEER. CDR3 length: 15 residues. In DNA, the CDR3 is TGCGCCAGCAGCTTGAGAGGGACAGGCGCCTACGAGCAGTACTTC. Translation: CASSLRGTGAYEQYF.

The genes are TRBV6-2 or TRBV6-3 and TRBJ2-7; 8 bases are shared with TRBD2. The CDR3 is 15 residues long. The V and J ends lost 5 bases and 2 bases, in that order; junction bases with no gene match: 8. Looked up from germline, CDR1 is MNHEY and CDR2 is SVGEGT. Here the CDR3 reads CASSPTSGGAYEQYF. As DNA, the CDR3 is TGTGCCAGCAGTCCCACTAGCGGAGGGGCCTACGAGCAGTACTTC.

This clone appeared once. The chain uses TRBV2 and TRBJ1-3, with 10 bases fitting TRBD1. The junction had 15 bases not matched to a gene; V was cut back by 6 bases and J by 4 bases. This CDR3 is 18 amino acids long. Germline CDR1 is SNHLY and CDR2 is FYNNEI. The CDR3 nucleotides are TGTGCCAGCAGGATGCGCCGGGACAGGGGAAGTGCGGGAAACACCATATATTTT. This codes for CASRMRRDRGSAGNTIYF.

The chain couples TRBV29-1 to TRBJ2-7, with 9 bases matching TRBD1. The V segment lost 6 bases and the J segment 7 bases; nucleotides outside the gene matches: 7. CDR1 and CDR2 (germline): SQVTM, ANQGSEA. The CDR3 sequence is 12 residues long. CDR3 sequence (DNA): TGCAGCGTAGAACAGGGGGCCGGGGAGCAGTACTTC. It translates to CSVEQGAGEQYF.

The chain uses TRBV29-1 and TRBJ1-1; TRBD1 agrees at 7 bases. The CDR3 is made up of 11 amino acids. Trimming cost V 8 bases and J 4 bases; bases outside gene matches: 4. Germline assignment: CDR1 SQVTM and CDR2 ANQGSEA. The CDR3 loop reads CSSRTGTEAFF. CDR3 sequence (DNA): TGCAGCTCCCGGACAGGCACTGAAGCTTTCTTT.

The genes are TRBV6-5 and TRBJ2-7, with D perhaps matching TRBD2 (6 bases). V lost 0 bases and J 6 bases, leaving 15 bases between the germline ends. The germline V gene encodes CDR1 MNHEY and CDR2 SVGAGI. CDR3 length: 15 amino acids. The CDR3 sequence: CASSYSRIVGGEQYF. The CDR3 coding sequence is TGTGCCAGCAGTTACTCGAGAATAGTGGGGGGCGAGCAGTACTTC.

The J gene is TRBJ2-5, the V gene TRBV11-2; TRBD1 might be the D (5 bases). Trimming left V 1 base short and J 5 bases short, with 14 bases between. There are 15 residues in the CDR3. Germline-derived CDR1 and CDR2 are SGHAT and FQNNGV. The CDR3 spells CASSLAGASRETQYF. The CDR3 coding sequence is TGTGCCAGCAGCTTAGCTGGGGCTAGTCGTGAGACCCAGTACTTC.

This clone was seen a few times. J is TRBJ2-7 and V is TRBV5-6; D remains unclear. The germline V gene encodes CDR1 SGHDT and CDR2 YYEEEE. Trimming shortened V by 1 base and J by 0 bases, and 5 bases separated the two germline ends. The CDR3 is 13 residues long. The CDR3 bases are TGTGCCAGCAGCTTGACTGGCTCCTACGAGCAGTACTTC. As protein: CASSLTGSYEQYF.

The V gene is TRBV29-1, the J gene TRBJ2-1; TRBD2 is a possible D gene (5 bases). V dropped 1 base and J dropped 4 bases, with 8 bases sitting between them. The CDR3 length is 13 residues. The V gene's germline CDR1 is SQVTM and CDR2 ANQGSEA. As DNA, the CDR3 is TGCAGCGTTGAAGGGACTCTTTACAATGAGCAGTTCTTC. Translating gives CSVEGTLYNEQFF.

The chain couples TRBV7-8 to TRBJ1-1, with 9 bases aligning to TRBD1. Losses at the gene ends were 4 bases for V and 3 bases for J; bases not matched to a gene: 6. The CDR3 is made up of 15 amino acids. Per the germline V gene, CDR1 is SGHVS and CDR2 is FQNEAQ. The CDR3, as DNA: TGTGCCAGCAGCTCGTACAGGGGGCTAGACACTGAAGCTTTCTTT. It encodes CASSSYRGLDTEAFF.

The J gene is TRBJ2-5, the V gene TRBV15; D is possibly TRBD1 (6 bases). This CDR3 has 18 residues. Germline-derived CDR1 and CDR2 are LNHNV and YYDKDF (reference sequence). V lost 1 base and J 0 bases, leaving 18 bases between the germline ends. This CDR3 is CATSRGMTTGLNQETQYF. CDR3 bases: TGTGCCACCAGCAGAGGGATGACGACAGGATTAAACCAAGAGACCCAGTACTTC.

V usage is TRBV13 and J usage is TRBJ1-1; D call uncertain. The CDR3 totals 14 residues. The germline gives CDR1 PRHDT, CDR2 FYEKMQ (reference sequence). The ends were cut back, 8 bases at V and 1 base at J, with 14 bases in the middle. CDR3 DNA sequence: TGTGCCAGCTCCCCCGGCCCGGGGAACACTGAAGCTTTCTTT. Its protein product is CASSPGPGNTEAFF.

The chain combines TRBV27 with TRBJ2-5; 9 bases are a match to TRBD1. The V gene's germline CDR1 is MNHEY and CDR2 SMNVEV (reference sequence). The CDR3 spans 14 residues. V lost 6 bases to trimming and J lost 4 bases; unmatched junction nucleotides: 6. The CDR3 DNA reads as TGTGCCAGCAGGGGACAGGGAATGTCAGAGACCCAGTACTTC. Its translation: CASRGQGMSETQYF.

The chain combines TRBV6-5 with TRBJ2-3; TRBD1 matches 10 bases. The CDR3 loop spans 16 amino acids. CDR1 is MNHEY, CDR2 SVGAGI, per germline. With V trimmed by 2 bases and J by 0 bases, 2 bases remained unmatched. This CDR3 reads CASSYLGQGSTDTQYF. In DNA, the CDR3 is TGTGCCAGCAGTTACCTGGGACAGGGGAGCACAGATACGCAGTATTTT.

This chain links TRBV6-5 with TRBJ1-2, with TRBD1 matching 7 bases. The V gene end was trimmed by 0 bases and the J gene end by 4 bases; junction bases not matched to a gene: 5. CDR3 length: 15 residues. Germline loops: CDR1 MNHEY, CDR2 SVGAGI. CDR3 in amino acids: CASSYSYTGVYGYTF. DNA for the CDR3: TGTGCCAGCAGTTACTCGTATACAGGGGTCTATGGCTACACCTTC.

This sequence joins TRBV27 and TRBJ1-4, with D perhaps matching TRBD1 (6 bases). With 4 bases removed from V and 8 bases from J, the gap between germline ends came to 14 bases. The CDR3 contains 14 residues. Germline V CDR1 and CDR2: MNHEY, SMNVEV (reference sequence). In DNA, the CDR3 is TGTGCCAGCAGTTCTCACAGGGCAAGGGAAAAACTGTTTTTT. Its protein is CASSSHRAREKLFF. The whole variable domain, remainder taken from reference TRBV27 and TRBJ1-4, is EAQVTQNPRYLITVTGKKLTVTCSQNMNHEYMSWYRQDPGLGLRQIYYSMNVEVTDKGDVPEGYKVSRKEKRNFPLILESPSPNQTSLYFCASSSHRAREKLFFGSGTQLSVL.

The rearrangement links TRBV10-1 to TRBJ1-1, with TRBD1 as a possible D gene (6 bases). The CDR3 loop spans 15 amino acids. Germline CDR1 is WNHNN and CDR2 is SYGVQD (reference sequence). Between the trimmed V and J ends, which lost 5 bases and 4 bases, there was a span of 17 bases. The CDR3 sequence: CASSPQGISGTEAFF. CDR3 coding DNA: TGCGCCAGCAGTCCCCAGGGGATCTCGGGCACTGAAGCTTTCTTT.